The clone carrying this TCR beta chain was seen just once. Its antigen is not identified. Researchers ran the PCR with 60 Vbeta and 13 Jbeta primers. Libraries were prepared by immunoSEQ multiplex PCR; TCRdb keeps only in-frame clonotypes and omits some of them. The sample records roughly 93,000 clones, over 60% being singletons. The entry originates in a study of cytomegalovirus exposure and HLA in healthy donors. Points from the study as a whole: Trimming of TCR beta V- and J-genes showed a link, identified in a later analysis, to a missense DCLRE1C variant.

There are 16 residues in the CDR3. Losses at the gene ends were 8 bases for V and 7 bases for J; bases not matched to a gene: 15. CDR1 is SGHVT and CDR2 is SQSDAQ in the germline V gene. This TCR derives from a human donor in good health. The rearrangement uses TRBV7-4 and TRBJ2-2, with 8 positions matching TRBD2. Material: PBMCs. The CDR3, as DNA: TGTGCCAGCCCCTGGGAACGGGGGGGCCTGAACGGGGAGCTGTTTTTT. Encoded protein: CASPWERGGLNGELFF.